Sequencing of this T cell receptor beta chain was carried out in a study of blood T cells in healthy people across ages. Together with a sample-barcoded 5' primer, a J-beta primer mix was included in a second PCR lasting about 6 to 11 cycles. From the 5' RACE reads, TCRdb called clonotypes with MiXCR, one entry per CDR3 protein. The sample shows around 800,000 distinct CDR3 sequences, approximately 48% of them seen only once. This clonotype has a handful of counts. The sample taken for sequencing was blood. This sequence originates from a man aged 60-69 years in good health.

CDR3 loop: CASSVSGGQNTDTQYF. The CDR3 DNA reads TGCGCCAGCAGCGTTAGCGGGGGACAAAACACAGATACGCAGTATTTT. The rearrangement joins TRBV5-1 to TRBJ2-3, with 9 bases that match TRBD2. CDR1 SGHRS and CDR2 YFSETQ come from the germline V gene. This CDR3 comprises 16 residues. Unmatched junction bases numbered 8, after V lost 4 bases and J lost 2 bases.